This entry lists 12 T cell receptor beta chains sequenced from one sample in a study of T cell responses to AZD1222 COVID-19 vaccine. The table came from immunoSEQ multiplex PCR; TCRdb's copy has only in-frame clones and leaves some out. The repertoire has about 130,000 clones, about 94% of them found once; the top ten carry roughly 0.96%. The sample here was peripheral blood, taken on day 0 of AZD1222 vaccination. The source is an adult in good health.

The V gene is TRBV6-5, the J gene TRBJ1-6, with D hard to call. Trimming stripped 6 bases from V and 6 bases from J, with 12 bases between. Germline CDR1 and CDR2: MNHEY and SVGAGI. The CDR3 is 14 amino acids. CDR3 in amino acids: CASRPDGSNSPLHF. As DNA, the CDR3 is TGTGCCAGCAGACCGGACGGCTCTAATTCACCCCTCCACTTT.

The genes are TRBV11-3 and TRBJ2-7, with 7 bases aligning to TRBD1. Germline trimming cut 8 bases from V and 6 bases from J; bases unmatched to any gene: 16. Per the germline V gene, CDR1 is SGHNT and CDR2 is YENEEA. The CDR3 totals 15 residues. For the CDR3, the DNA is TGTGCCAGCCCTACGTCGACAGGGCTGGTTGGCGAGCAGTACTTC. This codes for CASPTSTGLVGEQYF.

The chain employs TRBV19 and TRBJ1-1, with TRBD1 identical over 9 bases. From germline, CDR1 is LNHDA and CDR2 SQIVND (reference sequence). V dropped 0 bases and J dropped 0; count of bases not matched to a gene: 5. The CDR3 sequence is 17 residues long. This chain's CDR3 is CASSIETGGQMNTEAFF. The DNA for the CDR3 is TGTGCCAGTAGTATAGAAACAGGGGGCCAGATGAACACTGAAGCTTTCTTT.

This chain connects TRBV30 to TRBJ2-5; no clear D. V lost 1 base and J lost 4, with 10 bases in between. The CDR3 sequence is 13 residues long. The germline gives CDR1 GTSNPN, CDR2 SVGIG (reference sequence). CDR3 sequence reads: CAWSGGFGETQYF. The CDR3 DNA is TGTGCCTGGAGTGGAGGATTTGGAGAGACCCAGTACTTC.

V usage is TRBV6-1 and J usage is TRBJ1-2; weak D call: TRBD1 (5 bases). Germline V gives CDR1 MNHNS, CDR2 SASEGT. Trimming removed 1 base at V and 3 bases at J, with 12 bases between. CDR3 size: 15 residues. The CDR3, as DNA: TGTGCCAGCAGTGAAGAACCGGGGGGTGACTATGGCTACACCTTC. Amino acid sequence: CASSEEPGGDYGYTF.

The chain joins TRBV29-1 to TRBJ1-1, with D possibly TRBD1 on 6 matching bases. Germline CDR1 and CDR2: SQVTM and ANQGSEA. Trimming shortened V by 0 bases and J by 1 base, and 30 bases separated the two germline ends. CDR3 length: 21 residues. CDR3: CSVEDLRQAAAAVEPNTEAFF. Here the CDR3 DNA reads TGCAGCGTTGAAGATTTACGACAGGCAGCTGCTGCGGTGGAACCGAACACTGAAGCTTTCTTT.

The J gene is TRBJ2-1, the V gene TRBV11-2, with 8 bases fitting TRBD2. Germline CDR1 is SGHAT and CDR2 is FQNNGV. The CDR3 sequence is 15 residues long. With 3 bases clipped from V and 2 bases from J, the junction kept 3 bases outside the gene matches. The CDR3 DNA sequence: TGTGCCAGCAGCTTCGAAGCGGGGGCCTACAATGAGCAGTTCTTC. It specifies CASSFEAGAYNEQFF.

This clone was recorded only once. The chain is built from TRBV3-1 (or the pseudogene TRBV3-2) and TRBJ2-5; 12 nucleotides agree with TRBD2. Germline CDR1 reads LGHDT; CDR2 reads YNNKEL (reference sequence). The V segment lost 1 base and the J segment 6 bases; nucleotides outside the gene matches: 3. This CDR3 is built from 15 residues. The CDR3 region is CASSQALAGGQTQYF. The CDR3 nucleotides are TGTGCCAGCAGCCAAGCCCTAGCGGGGGGGCAGACCCAGTACTTC.

The DNA of the CDR3 is TGTGCCAGCAGCTCTTCTAGCGCCAATACGCAGTATTTT. Its protein is CASSSSSANTQYF. V usage is TRBV7-3 and J usage is TRBJ2-3, with TRBD2 as a possible D gene (6 bases). The CDR3 totals 13 residues. Per the germline V gene, CDR1 is SGHTA and CDR2 is FQGTGA. V lost 4 bases and J 7 bases, leaving 12 bases between the germline ends.

This chain joins TRBV6-5 and TRBJ2-7; 9 bases agree with TRBD1. Germline V lookup: CDR1 MNHEY, CDR2 SVGAGI. CDR3 length: 14 amino acids. Unmatched junction bases numbered 11, after V lost 7 bases and J lost 7 bases. The CDR3 DNA sequence: TGTGCCAGCACCTTCGGACAGGGGAAAGGGGAGCAGTACTTC. Amino acid sequence: CASTFGQGKGEQYF.

The chain links TRBV6-6 to TRBJ1-3; D unresolved. In germline, CDR1 is MNHNY, CDR2 SVGAGI (reference sequence). The CDR3 has 14 amino acids. Trimming cost V 2 bases and J 3 bases, with 8 bases left between them. The chain's CDR3 is CASSYPDLGNTIYF. In DNA, the CDR3 is TGTGCCAGCAGTTACCCCGACCTTGGAAACACCATATATTTT.

The rearrangement uses TRBV5-4 and TRBJ2-7; 7 positions match TRBD1. CDR1 and CDR2 (germline): SGHNT, YYREEE (reference sequence). V lost 4 bases and J lost 2; bases outside the gene matches: 3. The CDR3 is 13 amino acids. The CDR3 nucleotides read TGTGCCAGCAGCACCGGGACAGCCTACGAGCAGTACTTC. Translating it yields CASSTGTAYEQYF.